These 14 T cell receptor beta chains share one sample of origin, sequenced in a study of blood T cell repertoires in COVID-19. Sequencing was performed with immunoSEQ multiplex PCR; in TCRdb, only in-frame clones are kept and a portion is missing. The table shows more than 150,000 clones, with about 90% occurring only once. Sample: PBMCs or T cells enriched from blood (not recorded which). These TCRs come from a woman aged 45-65 years who had recovered from COVID-19.

The chain is built from TRBV3-1 (or the pseudogene TRBV3-2) and TRBJ1-2; D unclear. This CDR3 region has 14 residues. In germline, CDR1 is LGHDT, CDR2 YNNKEL (reference sequence). Trimming left V 4 bases short and J 6 bases short, with 15 bases between. The CDR3 DNA reads TGTGCCAGCAGCCCCGAACAGTCATACCATGGCTACACCTTC. Translation: CASSPEQSYHGYTF.

The V gene is TRBV15, the J gene TRBJ2-1, with TRBD2 matching 9 bases. Germline assignment: CDR1 LNHNV and CDR2 YYDKDF (reference sequence). The CDR3 covers 17 residues. With V trimmed by 0 bases and J by 7 bases, 10 bases remained unmatched. The CDR3: CATSRDLASGDLNEQFF. CDR3 in DNA: TGTGCCACCAGCAGAGATCTTGCTAGCGGGGACCTAAATGAGCAGTTCTTC.

The CDR3 coding sequence is TGTGCCACCAGTGATCGAAATACTTTGAAAGCTTTCTTT. As protein: CATSDRNTLKAFF. The rearrangement uses TRBV24-1 and TRBJ1-1; D not certain. Germline V gene lookup returns CDR1 KGHDR and CDR2 SFDVKD. The CDR3 totals 13 residues. V was clipped by 3 bases and J by 9 bases, with 13 bases between them.

The genes are TRBV3-1 (or the pseudogene TRBV3-2) and TRBJ2-7; D might be TRBD1 (6 bases). Germline V gene data show CDR1 as LGHDT and CDR2 as YNNKEL (reference sequence). Trimming pared 3 bases from V and 3 bases from J, leaving 12 bases between. The CDR3 extends over 14 amino acids. The CDR3 DNA follows: TGTGCCAGCAGCCAGGGGGCAAGAGGCTACGAGCAGTACTTC. It yields the protein CASSQGARGYEQYF.

This chain uses TRBV5-1 with TRBJ2-5, with TRBD2 identical over 9 bases. The CDR3 runs to 14 residues. The germline V gene encodes CDR1 SGHRS and CDR2 YFSETQ. J was trimmed by 5 bases and V by 4 bases; bases with no gene match: 6. CDR3: CASSPGTSKETQYF. The CDR3 coding sequence is TGCGCCAGCAGCCCGGGGACTAGCAAGGAGACCCAGTACTTC.

The V call is TRBV3-1 (or the pseudogene TRBV3-2), the J call TRBJ2-1; D is possibly TRBD2 (6 bases). This CDR3 spans 16 amino acids. V gave up 4 bases and J gave up 3 bases, with 16 bases separating them. Per the germline V gene, CDR1 is LGHDT and CDR2 is YNNKEL (reference sequence). CDR3 sequence reads: CASSPRGIAVYNEQFF. CDR3 sequence (DNA): TGTGCCAGCAGCCCCCGGGGGATAGCGGTCTACAATGAGCAGTTCTTC.

The V call is TRBV19, the J call TRBJ2-1; TRBD2 matches at 7 bases. The germline V gene encodes CDR1 LNHDA and CDR2 SQIVND (reference sequence). The CDR3 totals 14 residues. V lost 6 bases and J lost 8; bases outside the gene matches: 10. For the CDR3, the DNA is TGTGCCAGTAGGGGCGGGAGTTTACTTCATGAGCAGTTCTTC. Translating gives CASRGGSLLHEQFF.

V gene TRBV18 combines with J gene TRBJ1-1; 9 bases are shared with TRBD1. Germline loops: CDR1 KGHSH, CDR2 LQKENI. The CDR3 has 15 amino acids. The J segment lost 6 bases and the V segment lost 6 bases, leaving 11 bases of the junction unmatched. CDR3: CASSSTGGDGAEAFF. CDR3 sequence (DNA): TGTGCCAGCTCGTCCACAGGGGGCGATGGGGCTGAAGCTTTCTTT.

V and J are TRBV7-8 and TRBJ1-2, with unresolved D. Trimming cost V 0 bases and J 4 bases, with 12 bases left between them. There are 15 residues in the CDR3. Per germline, CDR1 SGHVS and CDR2 FQNEAQ. CDR3 coding DNA: TGTGCCAGCAGCTTAGCGCAGAGACCGGGCTATGGCTACACCTTC. Its translation is CASSLAQRPGYGYTF.

The genes are TRBV4-1 and TRBJ1-5, with unresolved D. Germline CDR1 and CDR2: MGHRA and YSYEKL. V lost 3 bases and J lost 2, with 5 bases in between. CDR3 length: 13 amino acids. The CDR3 spells CASSQPGNQPQHF. As DNA, the CDR3 is TGCGCCAGCAGCCAGCCGGGCAATCAGCCCCAGCATTTT.

The rearrangement links TRBV5-1 to TRBJ2-1, with 9 positions matching TRBD1. This CDR3 is built from 15 residues. In germline, CDR1 is SGHRS, CDR2 YFSETQ. V was pared by 7 bases and J by 7 bases, with 12 bases of the junction left unmatched. Here the CDR3 reads CASYPRGTGMNEQFF. Written as DNA, the CDR3 is TGCGCCAGCTACCCCCGCGGGACAGGGATGAATGAGCAGTTCTTC.

This clone was seen just once. This chain links TRBV2 with TRBJ2-4, with D possibly TRBD2 on 5 matching bases. CDR3 length: 18 residues. The V gene lost 2 bases and the J gene lost 0 bases, with 17 bases spanning the gap. Germline lookup yields CDR1 SNHLY and CDR2 FYNNEI. This chain's CDR3 is CASSEQSRVGIAKNIQYF. In nucleotides, the CDR3 is TGTGCCAGCAGTGAACAATCGAGGGTAGGGATAGCCAAAAACATTCAGTACTTC.

The rearrangement joins TRBV27 to TRBJ1-2; TRBD1 aligns across 7 bases. This CDR3 has 15 amino acids. The germline V gene encodes CDR1 MNHEY and CDR2 SMNVEV (reference sequence). The J segment lost 7 bases and the V segment lost 5 bases, leaving 13 bases of the junction unmatched. CDR3: CASSPQFSGGGGYTF. The CDR3 DNA reads as TGTGCCAGCAGTCCACAATTTTCAGGGGGAGGTGGCTACACCTTC.

This clone occurred once. The V and J genes are TRBV28 and TRBJ1-6, with D perhaps TRBD1 (5 bases). V was cut by 7 bases and J by 0 bases, with 10 bases left in between. CDR1 MDHEN and CDR2 SYDVKM come from the germline V gene. The CDR3 sequence is 15 residues long. CDR3 in amino acids: CASTGQTSYNSPLHF. The CDR3 DNA reads TGTGCCAGCACCGGACAAACCTCCTATAATTCACCCCTCCACTTT. Drawing the rest from reference TRBV28 and TRBJ1-6, the complete variable domain is DVKVTQSSRYLVKRTGEKVFLECVQDMDHENMFWYRQDPGLGLRLIYFSYDVKMKEKGDIPEGYSVSREKKERFSLILESASTNQTSMYLCASTGQTSYNSPLHFGNGTRLTVT.